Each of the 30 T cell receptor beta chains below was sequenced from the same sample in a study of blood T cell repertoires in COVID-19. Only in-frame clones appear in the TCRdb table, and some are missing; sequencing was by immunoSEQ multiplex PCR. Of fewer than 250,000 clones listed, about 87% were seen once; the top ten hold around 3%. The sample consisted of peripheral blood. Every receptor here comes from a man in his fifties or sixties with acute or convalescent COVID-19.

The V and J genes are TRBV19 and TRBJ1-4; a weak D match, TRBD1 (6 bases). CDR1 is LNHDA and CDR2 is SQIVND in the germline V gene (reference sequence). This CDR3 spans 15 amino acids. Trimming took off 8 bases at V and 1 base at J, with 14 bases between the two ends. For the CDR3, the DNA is TGTGCCAGTGGACAGCCCCTGGGAACTAATGAAAAACTGTTTTTT. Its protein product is CASGQPLGTNEKLFF.

CDR3 nucleotide sequence: TGTGCCAGCAGTTACGGGGGGGATGAGCAGTTCTTC. This codes for CASSYGGDEQFF. The chain employs TRBV6-5 and TRBJ2-1, with 7 bases that match TRBD2. Looked up from germline, CDR1 is MNHEY and CDR2 is SVGAGI. Trimming at V came to 2 bases and at J to 8 bases, leaving 0 bases not matched to a gene. The CDR3 contains 12 residues.

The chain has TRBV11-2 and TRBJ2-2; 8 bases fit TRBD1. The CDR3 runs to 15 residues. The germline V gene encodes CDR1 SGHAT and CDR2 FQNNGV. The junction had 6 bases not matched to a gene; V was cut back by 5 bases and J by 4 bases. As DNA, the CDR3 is TGTGCCAGCAGCAACGGACAGGGCGGCACCGGGGAGCTGTTTTTT. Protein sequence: CASSNGQGGTGELFF.

Here the CDR3 DNA reads TGTGCCAGCAGCCAAGATCTTGGACAGGTGAACACTGAAGCTTTCTTT. Translation gives CASSQDLGQVNTEAFF. The chain has TRBV14 and TRBJ1-1; 7 nucleotides match TRBD1. J lost 0 bases, V lost 0 bases, and 4 bases had no gene match. Germline V gives CDR1 SGHDN, CDR2 FVKESK. There are 16 residues in the CDR3.

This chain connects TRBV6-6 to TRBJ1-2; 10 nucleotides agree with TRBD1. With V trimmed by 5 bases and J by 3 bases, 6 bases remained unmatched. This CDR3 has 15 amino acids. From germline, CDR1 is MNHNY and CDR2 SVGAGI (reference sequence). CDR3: CASSGGTGADYGYTF. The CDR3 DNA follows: TGTGCCAGCAGTGGGGGGACAGGGGCTGACTATGGCTACACCTTC.

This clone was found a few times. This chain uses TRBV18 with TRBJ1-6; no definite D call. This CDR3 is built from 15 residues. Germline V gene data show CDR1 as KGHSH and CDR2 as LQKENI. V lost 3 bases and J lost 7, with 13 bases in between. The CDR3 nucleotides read TGTGCCAGCTCACCCGTTGACGCGAGGAATTCACCCCTCCACTTT. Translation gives CASSPVDARNSPLHF.

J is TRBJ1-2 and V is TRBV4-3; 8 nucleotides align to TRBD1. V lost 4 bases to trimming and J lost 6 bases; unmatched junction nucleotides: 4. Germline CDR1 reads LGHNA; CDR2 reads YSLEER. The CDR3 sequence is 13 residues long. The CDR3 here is CASSPDRGDGYTF. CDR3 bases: TGCGCCAGCAGCCCTGACAGGGGCGATGGCTACACCTTC.

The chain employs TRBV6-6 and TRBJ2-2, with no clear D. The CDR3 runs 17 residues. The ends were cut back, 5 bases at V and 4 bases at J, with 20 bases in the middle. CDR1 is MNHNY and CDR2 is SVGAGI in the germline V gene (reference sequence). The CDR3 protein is CASSRVPARSGTGELFF. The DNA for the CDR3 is TGTGCCAGCAGTCGTGTACCAGCAAGGTCGGGCACCGGGGAGCTGTTTTTT.

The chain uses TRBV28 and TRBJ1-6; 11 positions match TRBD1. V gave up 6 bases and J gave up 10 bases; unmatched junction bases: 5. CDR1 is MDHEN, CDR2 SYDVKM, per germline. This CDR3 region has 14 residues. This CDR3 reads CASSGQGAISPLHF. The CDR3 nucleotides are TGTGCCAGCAGCGGACAGGGGGCTATCTCACCCCTCCACTTT.

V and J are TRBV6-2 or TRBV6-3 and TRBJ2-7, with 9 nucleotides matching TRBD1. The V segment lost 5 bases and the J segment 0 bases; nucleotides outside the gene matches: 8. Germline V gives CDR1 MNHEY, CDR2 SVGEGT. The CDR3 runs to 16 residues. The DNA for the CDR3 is TGTGCCAGCAGTAGTCCGGGACAGGGAGTCTCCTACGAGCAGTACTTC. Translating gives CASSSPGQGVSYEQYF.

CDR3 DNA sequence: TGTGCCAGCAGGCGGGACAGGGTGTCTAATGAAAAACTGTTTTTT. Translating it yields CASRRDRVSNEKLFF. The J gene is TRBJ1-4, the V gene TRBV27; the match to TRBD1 covers 9 bases. Per the germline V gene, CDR1 is MNHEY and CDR2 is SMNVEV (reference sequence). With 6 bases clipped from V and 3 bases from J, the junction kept 5 bases outside the gene matches. The CDR3 extends over 15 amino acids.

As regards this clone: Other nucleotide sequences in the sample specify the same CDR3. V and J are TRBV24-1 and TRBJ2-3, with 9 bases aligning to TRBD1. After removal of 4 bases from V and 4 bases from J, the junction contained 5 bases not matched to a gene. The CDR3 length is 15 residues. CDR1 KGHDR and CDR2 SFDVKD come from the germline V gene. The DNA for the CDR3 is TGTGCCACCAGTGACTCGGGACAGGGATCAGATACGCAGTATTTT. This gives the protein CATSDSGQGSDTQYF.

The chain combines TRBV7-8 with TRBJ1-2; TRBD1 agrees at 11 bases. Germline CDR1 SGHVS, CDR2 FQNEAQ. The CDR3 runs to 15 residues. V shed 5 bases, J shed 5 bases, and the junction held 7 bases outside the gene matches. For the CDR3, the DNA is TGTGCCAGCAGCCCTCCGGGACAGGGGGATTATGGCTACACCTTC. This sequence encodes CASSPPGQGDYGYTF.

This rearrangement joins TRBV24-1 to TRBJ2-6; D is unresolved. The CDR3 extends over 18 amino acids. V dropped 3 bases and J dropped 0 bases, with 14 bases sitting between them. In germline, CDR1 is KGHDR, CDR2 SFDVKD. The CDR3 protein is CATSDPTSPPSGANVLTF. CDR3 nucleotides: TGTGCCACCAGTGATCCCACTTCCCCCCCCTCTGGGGCCAACGTCCTGACTTTC.

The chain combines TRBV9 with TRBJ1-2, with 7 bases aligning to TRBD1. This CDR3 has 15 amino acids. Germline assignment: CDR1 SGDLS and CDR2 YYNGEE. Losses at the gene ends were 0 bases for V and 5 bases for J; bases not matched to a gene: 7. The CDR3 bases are TGTGCCAGCAGCGTAGCCACAGGGGCATCATATGGCTACACCTTC. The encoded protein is CASSVATGASYGYTF.

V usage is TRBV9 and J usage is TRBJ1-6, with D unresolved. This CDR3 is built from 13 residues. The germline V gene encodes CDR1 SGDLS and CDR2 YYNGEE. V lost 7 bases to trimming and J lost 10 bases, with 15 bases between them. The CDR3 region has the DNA TGTGCCAGCCGGCGGGCCGAGGGATCACCCCTCCACTTT. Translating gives CASRRAEGSPLHF.

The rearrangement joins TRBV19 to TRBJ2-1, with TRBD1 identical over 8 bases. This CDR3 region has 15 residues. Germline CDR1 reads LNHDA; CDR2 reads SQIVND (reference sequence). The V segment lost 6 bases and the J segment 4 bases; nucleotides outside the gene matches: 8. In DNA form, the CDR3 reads TGTGCCAGTAGCAACAGGGGGACCGGGTACAATGAGCAGTTCTTC. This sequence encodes CASSNRGTGYNEQFF. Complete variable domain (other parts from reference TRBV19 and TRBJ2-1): DGGITQSPKYLFRKEGQNVTLSCEQNLNHDAMYWYRQDPGQGLRLIYYSQIVNDFQKGDIAEGYSVSREKKESFPLTVTSAQKNPTAFYLCASSNRGTGYNEQFFGPGTRLTVL.

Written as DNA, the CDR3 is TGTGCCAGCAGTTACTCCGACACGGCTGATAGGAAGCAGTTCTTC. Protein sequence: CASSYSDTADRKQFF. V and J are TRBV6-6 and TRBJ2-1; D remains ambiguous. Trimming removed 0 bases from V and 11 bases from J, with 17 bases in between. This CDR3 spans 15 amino acids. The germline V gene has CDR1 MNHNY and CDR2 SVGAGI (reference sequence).

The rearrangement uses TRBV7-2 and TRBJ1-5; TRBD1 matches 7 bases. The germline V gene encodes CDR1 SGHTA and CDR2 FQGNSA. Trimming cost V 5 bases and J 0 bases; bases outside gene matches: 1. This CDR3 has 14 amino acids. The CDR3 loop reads CASSQGVSNQPQHF. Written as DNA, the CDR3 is TGTGCCAGCAGCCAGGGGGTTAGCAATCAGCCCCAGCATTTT.

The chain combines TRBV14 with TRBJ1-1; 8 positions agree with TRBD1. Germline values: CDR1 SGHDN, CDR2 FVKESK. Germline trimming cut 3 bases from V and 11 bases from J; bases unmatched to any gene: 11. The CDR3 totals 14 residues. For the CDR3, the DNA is TGTGCCAGCAGCCATCTTCGGACAGGGAAATCGGCTTTCTTT. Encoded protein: CASSHLRTGKSAFF.

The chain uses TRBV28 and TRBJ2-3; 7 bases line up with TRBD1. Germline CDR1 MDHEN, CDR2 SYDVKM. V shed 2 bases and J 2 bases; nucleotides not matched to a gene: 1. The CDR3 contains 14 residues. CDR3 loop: CASSLGTATDTQYF. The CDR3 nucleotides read TGTGCCAGCAGTTTAGGGACAGCCACAGATACGCAGTATTTT.

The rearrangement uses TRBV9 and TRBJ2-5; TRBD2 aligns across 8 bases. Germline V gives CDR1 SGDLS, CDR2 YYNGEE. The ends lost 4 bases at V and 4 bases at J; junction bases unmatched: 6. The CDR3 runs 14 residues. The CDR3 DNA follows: TGTGCCAGCAGCTCCTTAGCGGGAACAGAGACCCAGTACTTC. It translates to CASSSLAGTETQYF.

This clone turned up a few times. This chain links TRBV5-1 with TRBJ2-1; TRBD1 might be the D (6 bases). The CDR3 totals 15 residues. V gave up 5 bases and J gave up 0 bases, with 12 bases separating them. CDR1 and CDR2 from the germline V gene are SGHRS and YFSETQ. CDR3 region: CASRESGDSYNEQFF. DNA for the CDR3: TGCGCCAGCAGGGAGTCAGGGGACTCCTACAATGAGCAGTTCTTC.

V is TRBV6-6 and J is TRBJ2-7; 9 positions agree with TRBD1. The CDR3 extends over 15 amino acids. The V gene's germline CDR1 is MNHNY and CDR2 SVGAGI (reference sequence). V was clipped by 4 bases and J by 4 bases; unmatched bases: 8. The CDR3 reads CASSWGGQGLYEQYF. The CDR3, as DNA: TGTGCCAGCAGTTGGGGGGGACAGGGCCTGTACGAGCAGTACTTC.

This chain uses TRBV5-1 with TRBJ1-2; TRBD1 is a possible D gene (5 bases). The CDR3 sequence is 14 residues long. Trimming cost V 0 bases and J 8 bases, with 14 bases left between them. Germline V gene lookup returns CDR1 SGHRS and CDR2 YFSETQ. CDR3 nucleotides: TGCGCCAGCAGCTTGGGGTCTGGGGCCGGGGGCTACACCTTC. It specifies CASSLGSGAGGYTF.

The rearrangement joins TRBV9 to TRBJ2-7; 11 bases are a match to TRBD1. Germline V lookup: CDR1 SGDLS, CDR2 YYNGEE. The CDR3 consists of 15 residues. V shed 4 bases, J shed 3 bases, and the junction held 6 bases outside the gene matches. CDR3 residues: CASSPKGQGVYEQYF. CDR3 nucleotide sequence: TGTGCCAGCAGCCCCAAGGGACAGGGGGTCTACGAGCAGTACTTC.

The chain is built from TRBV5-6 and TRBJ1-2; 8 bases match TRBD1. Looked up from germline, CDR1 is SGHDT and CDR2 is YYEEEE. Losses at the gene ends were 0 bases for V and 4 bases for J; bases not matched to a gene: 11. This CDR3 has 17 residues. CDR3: CASSLEAGGAIFYGYTF. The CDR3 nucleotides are TGTGCCAGCAGCTTGGAGGCAGGGGGCGCCATTTTCTATGGCTACACCTTC.

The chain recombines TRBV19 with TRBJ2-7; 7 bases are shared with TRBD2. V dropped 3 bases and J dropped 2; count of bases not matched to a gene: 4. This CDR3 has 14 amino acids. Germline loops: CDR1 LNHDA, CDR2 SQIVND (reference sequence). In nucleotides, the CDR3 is TGTGCCAGTAGTATCTCCGGGACTACCTACGAGCAGTACTTC. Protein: CASSISGTTYEQYF.

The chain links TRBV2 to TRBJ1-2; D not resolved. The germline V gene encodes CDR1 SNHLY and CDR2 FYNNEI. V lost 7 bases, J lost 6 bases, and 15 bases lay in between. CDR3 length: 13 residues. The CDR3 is CASTSRSRDGYTF. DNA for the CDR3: TGTGCCAGCACAAGTCGTTCGCGGGATGGCTACACCTTC.

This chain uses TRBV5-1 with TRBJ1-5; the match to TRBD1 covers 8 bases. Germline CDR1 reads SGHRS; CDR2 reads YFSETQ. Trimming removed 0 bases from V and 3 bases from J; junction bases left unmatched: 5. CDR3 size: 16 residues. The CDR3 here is CASSLEAGGYNQPQHF. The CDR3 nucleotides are TGCGCCAGCAGCTTGGAGGCAGGGGGCTACAATCAGCCCCAGCATTTT. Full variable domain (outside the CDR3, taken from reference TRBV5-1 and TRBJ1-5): KAGVTQTPRYLIKTRGQQVTLSCSPISGHRSVSWYQQTPGQGLQFLFEYFSETQRNKGNFPGRFSGRQFSNSRSEMNVSTLELGDSALYLCASSLEAGGYNQPQHFGDGTRLSIL.